This T cell receptor beta chain is from a study of long-term antiretroviral therapy in people with HIV. Per germline, CDR1 MDHEN and CDR2 SYDVKM. There are 14 residues in the CDR3. V trimming: 6 bases; J trimming: 5 bases; junction bases outside the gene matches: 6. Survey-level immunoSEQ v3.0 assays were run. Produced via immunoSEQ multiplex PCR; TCRdb's table is partial and in-frame only. Seen here are over 15,000 clones, 80% observed once, and the top ten hold over 3.5%. This TCR was recovered from a man between 18 and 29 years old with HIV. V is TRBV28 and J is TRBJ1-1; 10 bases fit TRBD1. The sample in question was unsorted PBMCs, obtained 0.1 years before starting antiretroviral therapy. The CDR3 loop reads CASSIGQGVTEAFF. For the CDR3, the DNA is TGTGCCAGCAGCATCGGACAGGGGGTAACTGAAGCTTTCTTT.